These T cell receptor beta chains were read from a single sample in a study of blood T cell repertoires in COVID-19. Some clones are missing from TCRdb's copy, which holds only in-frame ones; the method was immunoSEQ multiplex PCR. In the table there are more than 200,000 clones, around nine tenths of which are singletons. Sequenced sample: peripheral blood. All receptors come from a woman aged 55-70 years with COVID-19, enrolled during active disease. Both conserved end residues are part of each CDR3. D genes are given only for firm matches. Only some rows state a clone size, as once, few, many or a class for expanded clones.

clone size: -; D gene: TRBD1; J gene: TRBJ1-3; V gene: TRBV7-6; CDR3 protein: CASSPRTGRDTIYF; CDR3 DNA: TGTGCCAGCAGTCCCCGGACAGGGAGGGACACCATATATTTT
clone size: -; D gene: -; J gene: TRBJ2-5; V gene: TRBV20-1; CDR3 protein: CSATTFRAQYF; CDR3 DNA: TGCAGTGCAACGACCTTCAGGGCCCAGTACTTC
clone size: -; D gene: -; J gene: TRBJ2-5; V gene: TRBV5-4; CDR3 protein: CASSSVNWGEETQYF; CDR3 DNA: TGTGCCAGCAGCAGCGTGAACTGGGGCGAGGAGACCCAGTACTTC
clone size: -; D gene: TRBD1; J gene: TRBJ1-2; V gene: TRBV11-2; CDR3 protein: CASSSDRVYGYTF; CDR3 DNA: TGTGCCAGCAGCTCGGACAGGGTCTATGGCTACACCTTC
clone size: -; D gene: TRBD1; J gene: TRBJ1-1; V gene: TRBV5-4; CDR3 protein: CASSSGQGRTEAFF; CDR3 DNA: TGTGCCAGCAGCTCGGGACAGGGGAGGACTGAAGCTTTCTTT
clone size: -; D gene: TRBD2; J gene: TRBJ2-2; V gene: TRBV19; CDR3 protein: CASSIRLAGEVITGELFF; CDR3 DNA: TGTGCCAGTAGTATTAGGCTAGCGGGAGAGGTTATCACCGGGGAGCTGTTTTTT
clone size: -; D gene: -; J gene: TRBJ2-5; V gene: TRBV6-2/TRBV6-3; CDR3 protein: CASSLLAGETQYF; CDR3 DNA: TGTGCCAGCAGTTTATTGGCAGGAGAGACCCAGTACTTC
clone size: few; D gene: -; J gene: TRBJ2-5; V gene: TRBV9; CDR3 protein: CASSVGLKETQYF; CDR3 DNA: TGTGCCAGCAGCGTAGGACTCAAAGAGACCCAGTACTTC
clone size: -; D gene: -; J gene: TRBJ2-1; V gene: TRBV27; CDR3 protein: CASSFINPLGTAHNEQFF; CDR3 DNA: TGTGCCAGCAGTTTCATCAATCCCCTCGGGACTGCTCACAATGAGCAGTTCTTC
clone size: -; D gene: TRBD2; J gene: TRBJ2-5; V gene: TRBV7-8; CDR3 protein: CASSPPLPLAGVETQYF; CDR3 DNA: TGTGCCAGCAGCCCCCCTCTCCCACTAGCGGGAGTTGAGACCCAGTACTTC
clone size: -; D gene: TRBD1; J gene: TRBJ1-1; V gene: TRBV30; CDR3 protein: CAWSGDSDTEAFF; CDR3 DNA: TGTGCCTGGAGTGGGGACAGTGACACTGAAGCTTTCTTT
clone size: -; D gene: -; J gene: TRBJ2-1; V gene: TRBV20-1; CDR3 protein: CSAQHGEQFF; CDR3 DNA: TGCAGTGCGCAACATGGTGAGCAGTTCTTC
clone size: -; D gene: TRBD1; J gene: TRBJ1-2; V gene: TRBV12-3/TRBV12-4; CDR3 protein: CAISDRVNYGYTF; CDR3 DNA: TGTGCCATCTCGGACAGGGTTAACTATGGCTACACCTTC
clone size: -; D gene: TRBD1; J gene: TRBJ2-7; V gene: TRBV5-1; CDR3 protein: CASSSDRPSYEQYF; CDR3 DNA: TGCGCCAGCAGCTCGGACAGGCCGTCCTACGAGCAGTACTTC
clone size: once; D gene: TRBD1; J gene: TRBJ1-5; V gene: TRBV4-1; CDR3 protein: CASSQDPQGQGRNQPQHF; CDR3 DNA: TGCGCCAGCAGCCAAGATCCCCAAGGACAGGGGAGGAATCAGCCCCAGCATTTT
clone size: -; D gene: TRBD1; J gene: TRBJ1-2; V gene: TRBV24-1; CDR3 protein: CATSNGQGTQYGYTF; CDR3 DNA: TGTGCCACCAGTAACGGACAGGGGACTCAATATGGCTACACCTTC
clone size: -; D gene: -; J gene: TRBJ1-5; V gene: TRBV2; CDR3 protein: CASCRQESSNQPQHF; CDR3 DNA: TGTGCCAGCTGTAGACAGGAATCCAGCAATCAGCCCCAGCATTTT